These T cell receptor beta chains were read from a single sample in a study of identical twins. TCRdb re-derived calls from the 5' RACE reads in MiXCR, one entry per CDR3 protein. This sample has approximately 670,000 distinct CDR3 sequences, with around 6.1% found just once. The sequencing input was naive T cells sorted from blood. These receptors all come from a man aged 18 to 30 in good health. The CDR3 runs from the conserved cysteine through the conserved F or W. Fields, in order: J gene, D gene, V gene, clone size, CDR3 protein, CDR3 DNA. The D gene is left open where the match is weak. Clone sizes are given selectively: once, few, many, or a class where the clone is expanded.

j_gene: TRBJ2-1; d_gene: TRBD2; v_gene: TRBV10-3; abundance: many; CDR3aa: CAIQLAGASNEQFF; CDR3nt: TGTGCCATCCAACTAGCGGGAGCCTCCAATGAGCAGTTCTTC
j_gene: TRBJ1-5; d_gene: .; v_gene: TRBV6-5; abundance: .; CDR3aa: CASSYSGPGGNQPQHF; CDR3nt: TGTGCCAGCAGTTACTCAGGACCCGGGGGCAATCAGCCCCAGCATTTT
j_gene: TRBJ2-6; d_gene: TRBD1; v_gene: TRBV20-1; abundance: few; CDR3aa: CSARDWGQDSGANVLTF; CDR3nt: TGCAGTGCTAGAGATTGGGGACAGGACTCTGGGGCCAACGTCCTGACTTTC
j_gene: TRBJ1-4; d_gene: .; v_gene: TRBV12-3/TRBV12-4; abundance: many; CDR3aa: CASSMGRLREKLFF; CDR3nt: TGTGCCAGCAGTATGGGTCGGTTGCGCGAAAAACTGTTTTTT
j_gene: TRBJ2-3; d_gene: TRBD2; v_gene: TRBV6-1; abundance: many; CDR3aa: CASSEREGLGDTQYF; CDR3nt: TGTGCCAGCAGTGAGAGGGAGGGCCTCGGAGATACGCAGTATTTT
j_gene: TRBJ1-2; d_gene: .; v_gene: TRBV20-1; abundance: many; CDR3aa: CSARVSGANYGYTF; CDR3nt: TGCAGTGCTAGAGTGAGCGGAGCTAACTATGGCTACACCTTC
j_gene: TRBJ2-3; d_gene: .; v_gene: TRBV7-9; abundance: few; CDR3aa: CASNTRGSGTDTQYF; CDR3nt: TGTGCCAGCAATACAAGGGGATCAGGAACAGATACGCAGTATTTT
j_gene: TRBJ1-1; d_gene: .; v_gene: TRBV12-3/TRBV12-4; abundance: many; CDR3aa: CASSLGGNTEAFF; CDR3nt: TGTGCCAGCAGTTTAGGGGGGAACACTGAAGCTTTCTTT
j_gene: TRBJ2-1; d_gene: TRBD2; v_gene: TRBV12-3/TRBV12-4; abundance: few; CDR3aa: CASISSGRSEQFF; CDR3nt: TGTGCCAGCATTTCTAGCGGGAGATCCGAGCAGTTCTTC
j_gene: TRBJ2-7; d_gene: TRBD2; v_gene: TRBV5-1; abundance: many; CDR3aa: CASSLDPPRDGLAGTYEQYF; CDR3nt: TGCGCCAGCAGCTTGGACCCCCCTCGCGATGGACTAGCGGGGACCTACGAGCAGTACTTC
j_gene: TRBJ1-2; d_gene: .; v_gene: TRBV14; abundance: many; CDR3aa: CASSQGPATGANYGYTF; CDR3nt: TGTGCCAGCAGCCAAGGCCCAGCGACAGGAGCTAACTATGGCTACACCTTC
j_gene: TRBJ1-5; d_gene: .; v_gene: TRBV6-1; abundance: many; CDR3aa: CASSEARYNQPQHF; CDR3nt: TGTGCCAGCAGTGAAGCCCGGTACAATCAGCCCCAGCATTTT
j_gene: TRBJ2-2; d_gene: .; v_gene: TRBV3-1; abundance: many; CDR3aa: CASSQDRLLAGELFF; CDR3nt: TGTGCCAGCAGCCAAGATCGGCTATTGGCCGGGGAGCTGTTTTTT
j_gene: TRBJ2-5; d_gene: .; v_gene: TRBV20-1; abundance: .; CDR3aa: CSASSQETQYF; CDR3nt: TGCAGTGCTAGTTCCCAAGAGACCCAGTACTTC
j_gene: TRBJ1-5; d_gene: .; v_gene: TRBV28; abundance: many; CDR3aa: CASSLWFGNRDSNQPQHF; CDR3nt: TGTGCCAGCAGTTTATGGTTCGGAAACAGGGATAGCAATCAGCCCCAGCATTTT
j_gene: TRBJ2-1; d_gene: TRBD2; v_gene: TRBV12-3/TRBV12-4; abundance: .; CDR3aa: CASRGLAGRNEQFF; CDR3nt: TGTGCCAGCAGGGGACTAGCGGGAAGGAATGAGCAGTTCTTC
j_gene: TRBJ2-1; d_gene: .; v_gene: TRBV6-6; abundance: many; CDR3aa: CASREHNEQFF; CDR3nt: TGTGCCAGCAGGGAGCACAATGAGCAGTTCTTC
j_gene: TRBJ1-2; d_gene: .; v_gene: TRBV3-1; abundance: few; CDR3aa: CASSQDRGHTF; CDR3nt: TGTGCCAGCAGCCAAGACAGGGGCCACACCTTC
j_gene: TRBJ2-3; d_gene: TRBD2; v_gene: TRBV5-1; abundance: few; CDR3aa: CASSPEAGRADTQYF; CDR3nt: TGCGCCAGCAGCCCTGAAGCGGGACGGGCGGATACGCAGTATTTT
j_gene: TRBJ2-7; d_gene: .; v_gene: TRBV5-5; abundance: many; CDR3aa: CASMGVSYEQYF; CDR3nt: TGTGCCAGCATGGGGGTTTCCTACGAGCAGTACTTC
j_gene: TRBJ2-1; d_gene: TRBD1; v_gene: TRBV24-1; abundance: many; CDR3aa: CATGIRDSSYNEQFF; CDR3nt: TGTGCCACCGGAATCCGGGACAGCTCCTACAATGAGCAGTTCTTC
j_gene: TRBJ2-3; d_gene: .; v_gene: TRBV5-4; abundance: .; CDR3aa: CASSTELSTDTQYF; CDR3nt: TGTGCCAGCAGCACAGAGCTTAGCACAGATACGCAGTATTTT
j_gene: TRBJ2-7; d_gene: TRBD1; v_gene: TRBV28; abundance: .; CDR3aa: CASSSGTGETYEQYF; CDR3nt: TGTGCCAGCAGCTCCGGGACAGGGGAGACCTACGAGCAGTACTTC
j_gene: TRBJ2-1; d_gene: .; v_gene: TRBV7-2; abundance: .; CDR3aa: CASSLGLMGRNEQFF; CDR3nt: TGTGCCAGCAGCTTAGGCCTCATGGGGCGGAATGAGCAGTTCTTC
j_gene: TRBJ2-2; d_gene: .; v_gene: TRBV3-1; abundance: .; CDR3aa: CASSQGNGELFF; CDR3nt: TGTGCCAGCAGCCAAGGAAACGGGGAGCTGTTTTTT
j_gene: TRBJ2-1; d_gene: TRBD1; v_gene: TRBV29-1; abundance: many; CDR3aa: CSVTQGARRFF; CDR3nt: TGCAGCGTCACACAGGGGGCGCGGAGGTTCTTC
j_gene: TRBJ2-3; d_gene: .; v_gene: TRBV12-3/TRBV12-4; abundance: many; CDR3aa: CAGADSADTQYF; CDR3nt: TGTGCCGGAGCGGACAGCGCAGATACGCAGTATTTT
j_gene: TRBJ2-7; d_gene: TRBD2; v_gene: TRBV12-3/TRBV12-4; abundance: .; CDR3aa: CASSFSRLAGGGYYEQYF; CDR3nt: TGTGCCAGCAGTTTTAGTCGACTAGCGGGAGGAGGGTACTACGAGCAGTACTTC
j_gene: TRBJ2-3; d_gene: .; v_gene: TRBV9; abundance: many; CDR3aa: CASSGSGPGTDTQYF; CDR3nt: TGTGCCAGCAGCGGATCGGGACCCGGCACAGATACGCAGTATTTT
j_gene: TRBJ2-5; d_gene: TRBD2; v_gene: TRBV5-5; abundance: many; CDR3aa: CASSLSPRDYGQETQYF; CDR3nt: TGTGCCAGCAGCTTGTCCCCCCGGGACTATGGCCAAGAGACCCAGTACTTC
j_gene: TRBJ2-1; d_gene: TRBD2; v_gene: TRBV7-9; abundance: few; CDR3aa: CASSFLPLAASNEQFF; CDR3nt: TGTGCCAGCAGCTTTTTGCCCCTAGCGGCTAGTAATGAGCAGTTCTTC
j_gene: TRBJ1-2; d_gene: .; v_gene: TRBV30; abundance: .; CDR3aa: CAWSEKTVGYGYTF; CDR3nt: TGTGCCTGGAGCGAAAAGACAGTGGGCTATGGCTACACCTTC
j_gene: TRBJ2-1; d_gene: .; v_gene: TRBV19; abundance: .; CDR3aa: CASKLFFSYNEQFF; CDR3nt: TGTGCCAGTAAATTGTTCTTCTCCTACAATGAGCAGTTCTTC
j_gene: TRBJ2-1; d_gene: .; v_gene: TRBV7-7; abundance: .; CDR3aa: CASSSGVTNFNEQFF; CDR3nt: TGTGCCAGCAGCTCCGGGGTTACAAATTTCAATGAGCAGTTCTTC
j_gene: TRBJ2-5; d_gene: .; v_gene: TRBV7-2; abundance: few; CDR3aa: CASSLATGVQETQYF; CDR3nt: TGTGCCAGCAGCTTAGCGACGGGCGTCCAAGAGACCCAGTACTTC
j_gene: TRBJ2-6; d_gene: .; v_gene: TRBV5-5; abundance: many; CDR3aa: CASSLGAPGANVLTF; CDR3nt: TGTGCCAGCAGCTTAGGAGCCCCTGGGGCCAACGTCCTGACTTTC
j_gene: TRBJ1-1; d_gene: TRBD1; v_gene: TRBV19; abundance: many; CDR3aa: CASSTDRAMNTEAFF; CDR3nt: TGTGCCAGTAGTACCGACAGGGCCATGAACACTGAAGCTTTCTTT
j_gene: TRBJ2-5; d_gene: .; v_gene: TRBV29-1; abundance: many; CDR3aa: CSVTRDRAQETQYF; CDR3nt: TGCAGCGTAACCCGAGACAGAGCTCAAGAGACCCAGTACTTC
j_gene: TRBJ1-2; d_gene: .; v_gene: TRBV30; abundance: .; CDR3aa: CAWKGLEAGHMGYTF; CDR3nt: TGTGCCTGGAAGGGGTTGGAGGCAGGTCATATGGGCTACACCTTC
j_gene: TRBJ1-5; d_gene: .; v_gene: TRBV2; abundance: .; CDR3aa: CASRGGRGRNQPQHF; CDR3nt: TGTGCCAGCAGGGGAGGAAGGGGACGCAATCAGCCCCAGCATTTT
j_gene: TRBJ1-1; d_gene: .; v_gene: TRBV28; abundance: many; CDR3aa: CASSPPGPSFMNTEAFF; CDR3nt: TGTGCCAGCAGTCCTCCGGGCCCCTCCTTCATGAACACTGAAGCTTTCTTT
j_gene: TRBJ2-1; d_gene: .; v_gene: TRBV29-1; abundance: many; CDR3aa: CSVLGRVLPDNEQFF; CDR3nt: TGCAGCGTCCTAGGGCGGGTCCTTCCGGATAATGAGCAGTTCTTC
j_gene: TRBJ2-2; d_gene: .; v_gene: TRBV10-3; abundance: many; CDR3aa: CAISDGGSSTGELFF; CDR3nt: TGTGCCATCAGTGACGGGGGCTCGAGCACCGGGGAGCTGTTTTTT
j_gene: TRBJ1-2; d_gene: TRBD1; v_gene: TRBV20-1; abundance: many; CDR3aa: CSARRQGAW; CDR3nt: TGCAGTGCTAGGAGACAGGGGGCGTGG
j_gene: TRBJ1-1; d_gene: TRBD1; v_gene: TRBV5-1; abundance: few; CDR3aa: CASSSTSGQGKTEAFF; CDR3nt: TGCGCCAGCAGCTCCACTTCCGGACAGGGGAAGACTGAAGCTTTCTTT
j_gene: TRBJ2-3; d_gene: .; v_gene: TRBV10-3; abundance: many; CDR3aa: CAISESDSQDTQYF; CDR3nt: TGTGCCATCAGTGAGTCTGATAGCCAAGACACGCAGTATTTT
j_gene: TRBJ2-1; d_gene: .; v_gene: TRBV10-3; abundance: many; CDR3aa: CAIRGSGQEQFF; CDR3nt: TGTGCCATCAGGGGTAGCGGCCAAGAGCAGTTCTTC
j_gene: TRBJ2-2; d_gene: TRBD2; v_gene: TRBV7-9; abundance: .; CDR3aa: CASRSRRAGGNTGELFF; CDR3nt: TGTGCCAGCCGATCGAGGAGAGCGGGAGGGAACACCGGGGAGCTGTTTTTT
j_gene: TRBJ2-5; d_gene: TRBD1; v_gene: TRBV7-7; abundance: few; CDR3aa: CASSPGTGNQETQYF; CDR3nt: TGTGCCAGCAGCCCGGGGACAGGAAACCAAGAGACCCAGTACTTC
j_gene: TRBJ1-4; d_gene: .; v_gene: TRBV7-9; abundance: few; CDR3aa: CASSLGQARGNEKLFF; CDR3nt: TGTGCCAGCAGCTTAGGGCAGGCGCGGGGGAATGAAAAACTGTTTTTT
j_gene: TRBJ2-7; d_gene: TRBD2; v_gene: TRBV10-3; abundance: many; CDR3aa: CAISELGLAGDEQYF; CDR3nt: TGTGCCATCAGTGAGCTGGGACTAGCGGGAGATGAGCAGTACTTC
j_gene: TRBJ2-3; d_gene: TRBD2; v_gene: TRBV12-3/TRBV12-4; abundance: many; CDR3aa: CASSFGLAGDTQYF; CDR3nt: TGTGCCAGCAGTTTTGGACTAGCGGGAGATACGCAGTATTTT